This entry lists 22 T cell receptor beta chains sequenced from one sample in a study of T-cell reconstitution after alpha-beta-depleted transplantation in children. Library preparation (for TCRbeta) was performed with unique molecular identifiers. MiXCR, applied by TCRdb to the PCR reads, yields one record per CDR3 protein. This table has 250,000 to 300,000 distinct CDR3 sequences, approximately 10% appearing once. Material: peripheral blood, obtained 180 days after TCRalphabeta/CD19-depleted stem cell transplant. Source of these receptors: a male patient aged 2 to 9 who had a stem cell transplant for chronic granulomatous disease, so the T cells may come from the graft donor.

This clonotype was observed a few times. The chain is built from TRBV4-2 and TRBJ2-5, with 7 bases lining up with TRBD2. The CDR3 consists of 18 residues. With V trimmed by 0 bases and J by 6 bases, 16 bases remained unmatched. Germline CDR1 reads LGHNA; CDR2 reads YNFKEQ. The CDR3 nucleotides are TGTGCCAGCAGCCAAGAATGGGCGGGAGAAGGGGTTGGGAAGACCCAGTACTTC. Translated, it gives CASSQEWAGEGVGKTQYF.

This clonotype was recorded at least ten times. The chain recombines TRBV4-3 with TRBJ2-1; 10 positions agree with TRBD2. CDR3 size: 15 residues. Germline lookup yields CDR1 LGHNA and CDR2 YSLEER. V dropped 2 bases and J dropped 6; count of bases not matched to a gene: 4. CDR3 amino acids: CASSQSGGASNEQFF. CDR3 in DNA: TGCGCCAGCAGCCAAAGCGGGGGGGCCTCCAATGAGCAGTTCTTC.

In its sample, this clonotype was seen many times. The genes are TRBV29-1 and TRBJ2-7, with 7 positions matching TRBD2. CDR3 size: 13 residues. Germline V CDR1 and CDR2: SQVTM, ANQGSEA. The J segment lost 7 bases and the V segment lost 4 bases, leaving 10 bases of the junction unmatched. DNA for the CDR3: TGCAGCGTTGGGGGGACTACTTTAAATGAGCAGTACTTC. Protein: CSVGGTTLNEQYF.

This clonotype has ten or more counts. CDR3 nucleotide sequence: TGTGCCAGCAGCCCCATCTTCAGGGTCCAGCCCCAGCATTTT. Protein product: CASSPIFRVQPQHF. The chain links TRBV6-2 or TRBV6-3 to TRBJ1-5; perhaps TRBD1 as D (5 bases). V shed 6 bases and J shed 7 bases, with 16 bases lying between them. Germline V CDR1 and CDR2: MNHEY, SVGEGT. The CDR3 is made up of 14 amino acids.

The V gene is TRBV28, the J gene TRBJ1-2; D might be TRBD1 (6 bases). Germline assignment: CDR1 MDHEN and CDR2 SYDVKM. The CDR3 is 14 amino acids. Trimming took off 3 bases at V and 3 bases at J, with 11 bases between the two ends. The CDR3 DNA reads TGTGCCAGCAGTTTCGGGGGGCGCGACTATGGCTACACCTTC. It is translated as CASSFGGRDYGYTF.

This clonotype was seen only a few times. The chain carries TRBV19 and TRBJ2-2; TRBD2 matches at 8 bases. The CDR3 has 17 amino acids. Germline values: CDR1 LNHDA, CDR2 SQIVND (reference sequence). V lost 1 base to trimming and J lost 4 bases; unmatched junction nucleotides: 8. The CDR3 nucleotides read TGTGCCAGTAGTATAGTCAGCGGGGGCCCGATCACCGGGGAGCTGTTTTTT. Protein sequence: CASSIVSGGPITGELFF.

This clonotype was recorded at least ten times. The V call is TRBV6-1, the J call TRBJ2-3; no firm D call. V was shortened by 8 bases and J by 3 bases, with 15 bases between the two germline ends. The CDR3 covers 14 residues. Germline V gives CDR1 MNHNS, CDR2 SASEGT. This CDR3 is CASEGQVGTDTQYF. CDR3 coding DNA: TGTGCCAGCGAAGGCCAGGTAGGGACAGATACGCAGTATTTT.

For this clonotype: A much larger clone differs by one base, so this may be a read error. The V gene is TRBV7-9, the J gene TRBJ2-7; D is perhaps TRBD1 (6 bases). Per the germline V gene, CDR1 is SEHNR and CDR2 is FQNEAQ (reference sequence). V was clipped by 2 bases and J by 5 bases, with 16 bases between them. This CDR3 is 15 amino acids long. The DNA for the CDR3 is TGTGCCAGCAGCTTAACTGGCAGGGGAAGAAACGAGCAGTACTTC. Translation: CASSLTGRGRNEQYF.

This chain joins TRBV19 and TRBJ2-7, with TRBD1 matching over 7 bases. This CDR3 has 12 amino acids. The germline V gene encodes CDR1 LNHDA and CDR2 SQIVND (reference sequence). The trim removed 11 bases at V and 0 bases at J, leaving 4 bases unmatched. The CDR3 DNA sequence: TGTGCCGTAACAGGGGACTCCTACGAGCAGTACTTC. Its protein product is CAVTGDSYEQYF. Based on the CDR3 plus reference TRBV19 and TRBJ2-7, the full variable domain is DGGITQSPKYLFRKEGQNVTLSCEQNLNHDAMYWYRQDPGQGLRLIYYSQIVNDFQKGDIAEGYSVSREKKESFPLTVTSAQKNPTAFYLCAVTGDSYEQYFGPGTRLTVT.

In its sample, this clonotype was seen many times. The CDR3: CASSLGPIEAFF. The CDR3, as DNA: TGTGCCAGCAGTTTAGGACCGATTGAAGCTTTCTTT. V is TRBV12-3 or TRBV12-4 and J is TRBJ1-1, with no clear D. The ends were cut back, 1 base at V and 7 bases at J, with 7 bases in the middle. This CDR3 contains 12 residues.

This clonotype was observed a few times. The chain has TRBV12-3 or TRBV12-4 and TRBJ2-5, with 11 positions matching TRBD2. Trimming at V came to 5 bases and at J to 2 bases, leaving 7 bases not matched to a gene. CDR3 length: 16 residues. The CDR3: CASSTAGTSGQETQYF. Here the CDR3 DNA reads TGTGCCAGCAGTACAGCCGGGACTAGCGGTCAAGAGACCCAGTACTTC.

This clonotype was recorded at least ten times. The DNA of the CDR3 is TGTGCCAGCAGCTTAGAGGCGGGGGGTGCCAAAAACATTCAGTACTTC. It codes for CASSLEAGGAKNIQYF. The chain recombines TRBV11-2 with TRBJ2-4, with 8 nucleotides matching TRBD2. CDR3 size: 16 residues. Germline V gene data show CDR1 as SGHAT and CDR2 as FQNNGV. V trimming: 0 bases; J trimming: 1 base; junction bases outside the gene matches: 2.

Many counts were recorded for this clonotype. J is TRBJ2-5 and V is TRBV7-2; possible D gene TRBD1, 6 bases. V lost 2 bases and J lost 5, with 12 bases in between. Germline V gene sequence: CDR1 SGHTA, CDR2 FQGNSA. This CDR3 has 14 amino acids. In DNA, the CDR3 is TGTGCCAGCAGCTTACAGGGGCGCAGGGAGACCCAGTACTTC. It encodes CASSLQGRRETQYF. Full variable domain (rest looked up from reference TRBV7-2 and TRBJ2-5): GAGVSQSPSNKVTEKGKDVELRCDPISGHTALYWYRQSLGQGLEFLIYFQGNSAPDKSGLPSDRFSAERTGGSVSTLTIQRTQQEDSAVYLCASSLQGRRETQYFGPGTRLLVL.

This clonotype showed up many times. The chain recombines TRBV11-1 with TRBJ2-5; TRBD2 aligns across 12 bases. Unmatched junction bases numbered 11, after V lost 5 bases and J lost 1 base. CDR1 and CDR2 (germline): SGHAT, FQDESV (reference sequence). This CDR3 contains 18 residues. CDR3 sequence reads: CASSTRLAGDLTQETQYF. As DNA, the CDR3 is TGTGCCAGCAGCACTAGACTAGCGGGAGATCTCACCCAAGAGACCCAGTACTTC.

Many counts were recorded for this clonotype. V gene TRBV5-6 combines with J gene TRBJ2-1; the D is unclear. The CDR3 contains 13 residues. V was shortened by 0 bases and J by 6 bases, with 7 bases between the two germline ends. CDR1 and CDR2 (germline): SGHDT, YYEEEE. In DNA, the CDR3 is TGTGCCAGCAGCTTGGCCGTACTCAATGAGCAGTTCTTC. It specifies CASSLAVLNEQFF.

On this clonotype itself: This may stem from a read error, because a much larger clone lies one nucleotide away. The chain links TRBV28 to TRBJ2-3; possible D gene TRBD2, 5 bases. Trimming left V 6 bases short and J 0 bases short, with 19 bases between. CDR3 length equals 17 residues. Per the germline V gene, CDR1 is MDHEN and CDR2 is SYDVKM. The CDR3 DNA reads TGTGCCAGCAGGAAGGGAAATTTAGCGTGTAGCACAGATACGCAGTATTTT. It is translated as CASRKGNLACSTDTQYF. Drawing the rest from reference TRBV28 and TRBJ2-3, the complete variable domain is DVKVTQSSRYLVKRTGEKVFLECVQDMDHENMFWYRQDPGLGLRLIYFSYDVKMKEKGDIPEGYSVSREKKERFSLILESASTNQTSMYLCASRKGNLACSTDTQYFGPGTRLTVL.

The chain has TRBV5-4 and TRBJ1-5; D call uncertain. Germline V gene data show CDR1 as SGHNT and CDR2 as YYREEE (reference sequence). V was shortened by 0 bases and J by 5 bases, with 9 bases between the two germline ends. The CDR3 extends over 14 amino acids. This CDR3 is CASSLDGEYQPQHF. The DNA for the CDR3 is TGTGCCAGCAGCTTGGACGGCGAATATCAGCCCCAGCATTTT. The full variable domain, completed using reference TRBV5-4 and TRBJ1-5, is ETGVTQSPTHLIKTRGQQVTLRCSSQSGHNTVSWYQQALGQGPQFIFQYYREEENGRGNFPPRFSGLQFPNYSSELNVNALELDDSALYLCASSLDGEYQPQHFGDGTRLSIL.

This clonotype came up a few times. The chain couples TRBV11-2 to TRBJ2-1; 7 bases match TRBD2. This CDR3 region has 15 residues. With 3 bases clipped from V and 0 bases from J, the junction kept 2 bases outside the gene matches. The germline V gene has CDR1 SGHAT and CDR2 FQNNGV. CDR3 DNA: TGTGCCAGCAGCTTCCCTAGCGGCTCCTACAATGAGCAGTTCTTC. Translating it yields CASSFPSGSYNEQFF.

This clonotype is a singleton in its sample. This may come from a read error, since a much larger clone is one base off. The rearrangement joins TRBV5-1 to TRBJ2-1, with a weak D call TRBD2 (5 bases). The CDR3 is made up of 18 amino acids. The germline V gene has CDR1 SGHRS and CDR2 YFSETQ. Deletions cut 0 bases from V and 3 bases from J, with 19 bases between. The CDR3 region has the DNA TGCGCCAGCAGCTTGGGTGGCGGGTCTGGGGATTTCTACAATGAGCAGTTCTTC. Protein product: CASSLGGGSGDFYNEQFF.

This clonotype has a count of ten or more. This rearrangement joins TRBV7-2 to TRBJ2-7; TRBD2 matches at 14 bases. Germline assignment: CDR1 SGHTA and CDR2 FQGNSA. The junction had 6 bases not matched to a gene; V was cut back by 5 bases and J by 6 bases. This CDR3 comprises 15 residues. For the CDR3, the DNA is TGTGCCAGCAGCAAGGGACTAGCGGGAGTGATCGAGCAGTACTTC. This gives the protein CASSKGLAGVIEQYF.

This clonotype was observed at least ten times. The chain recombines TRBV7-8 with TRBJ1-5; D gene uncertain. The CDR3 length is 13 residues. CDR1 and CDR2 from the germline V gene are SGHVS and FQNEAQ. Trimming removed 1 base from V and 7 bases from J, with 8 bases in between. CDR3 sequence reads: CASSLDLVQPQHF. CDR3 sequence (DNA): TGTGCCAGCAGCTTAGACTTGGTCCAGCCCCAGCATTTT.

This clonotype was counted ten times or more. The chain employs TRBV20-1 and TRBJ2-1; D might be TRBD2 (7 bases). Per germline, CDR1 DFQATT and CDR2 SNEGSKA (reference sequence). Trimming stripped 3 bases from V and 6 bases from J, with 12 bases between. CDR3 length equals 13 residues. CDR3 coding DNA: TGCAGTGCTAGTGGGGGGGCGGTCAATGAGCAGTTCTTC. As protein: CSASGGAVNEQFF.